This T cell receptor beta chain comes out of a study of blood T cell repertoires in COVID-19. For the study at large: Samples representing acute and convalescent COVID-19 were sourced from the United States, Italy and Spain. Sample material is recorded as cDNA or gDNA derived from T cells, B-cell-depleted T cells, or PBMCs.

In the authors' workflow: Estimation of nucleated cell counts relied on the amplification of reference gene primers. The data were produced by immunoSEQ multiplex PCR, yet TCRdb's version contains in-frame clones alone and is incomplete. V and J calls and clone size follow that table, whereas D and trimming were derived from the DNA. The sample lists some 9,200 clones; 80% were seen once. This TCR came from a man in his sixties or seventies with active COVID-19. The specimen sequenced was peripheral blood.

The CDR3 sequence: CASSGGQVSYEQYF. CDR3 nucleotides: TGTGCCAGTAGTGGCGGACAGGTGAGCTACGAGCAGTACTTC. The V gene is TRBV19, the J gene TRBJ2-7; 7 positions match TRBD1. V lost 5 bases and J lost 3; bases outside the gene matches: 7. CDR1 and CDR2 from the germline V gene are LNHDA and SQIVND (reference sequence). The CDR3 has 14 residues.